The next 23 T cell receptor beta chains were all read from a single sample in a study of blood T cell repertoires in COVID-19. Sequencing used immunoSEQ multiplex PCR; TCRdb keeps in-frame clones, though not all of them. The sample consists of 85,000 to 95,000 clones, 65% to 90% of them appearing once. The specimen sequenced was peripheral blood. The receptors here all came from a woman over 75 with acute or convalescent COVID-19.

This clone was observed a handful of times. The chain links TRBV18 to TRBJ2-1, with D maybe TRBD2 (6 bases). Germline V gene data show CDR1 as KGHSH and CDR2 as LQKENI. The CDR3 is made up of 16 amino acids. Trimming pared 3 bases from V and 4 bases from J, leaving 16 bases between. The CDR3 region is CASSPRLGGDYNEQFF. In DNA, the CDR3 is TGTGCCAGCTCACCCCGTTTGGGCGGGGATTACAATGAGCAGTTCTTC.

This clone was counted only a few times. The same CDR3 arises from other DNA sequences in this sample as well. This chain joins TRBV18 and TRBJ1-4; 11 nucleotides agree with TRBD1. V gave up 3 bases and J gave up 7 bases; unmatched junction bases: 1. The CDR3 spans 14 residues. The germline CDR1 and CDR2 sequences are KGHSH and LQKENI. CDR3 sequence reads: CASSPGTGGEKLFF. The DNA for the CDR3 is TGTGCCAGCTCACCCGGGACAGGGGGTGAAAAACTGTTTTTT.

CDR3 DNA: TGTGCCAGCAGCTCGCCCGTAACTAGTCTGTCCTACAATGAGCAGTTCTTC. This codes for CASSSPVTSLSYNEQFF. The chain carries TRBV7-9 and TRBJ2-1; TRBD2 is a possible D gene (5 bases). Germline CDR1 SEHNR, CDR2 FQNEAQ (reference sequence). This CDR3 contains 17 residues. Trimming cost V 4 bases and J 1 base, with 17 bases left between them.

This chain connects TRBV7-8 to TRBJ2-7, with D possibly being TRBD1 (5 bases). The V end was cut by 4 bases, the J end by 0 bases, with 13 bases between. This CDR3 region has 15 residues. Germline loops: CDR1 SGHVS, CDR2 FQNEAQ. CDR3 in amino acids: CASSSVRVSSYEQYF. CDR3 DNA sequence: TGTGCCAGCAGCTCAGTCAGGGTCAGCTCCTACGAGCAGTACTTC. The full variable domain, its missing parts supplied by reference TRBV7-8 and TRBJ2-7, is GAGVSQSPRYKVAKRGQDVALRCDPISGHVSLFWYQQALGQGPEFLTYFQNEAQLDKSGLPSDRFFAERPEGSVSTLKIQRTQQEDSAVYLCASSSVRVSSYEQYFGPGTRLTVT.

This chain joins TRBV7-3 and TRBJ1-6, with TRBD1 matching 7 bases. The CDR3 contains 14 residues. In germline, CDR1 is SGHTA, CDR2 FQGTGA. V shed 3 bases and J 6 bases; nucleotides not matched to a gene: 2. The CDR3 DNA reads TGTGCCAGCAGCTTCGCAGGGGGTAATTCACCCCTCCACTTT. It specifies CASSFAGGNSPLHF.

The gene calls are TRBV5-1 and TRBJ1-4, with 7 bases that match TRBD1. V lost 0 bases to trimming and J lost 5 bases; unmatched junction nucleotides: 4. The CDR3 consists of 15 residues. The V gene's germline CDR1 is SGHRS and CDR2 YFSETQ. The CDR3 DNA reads TGCGCCAGCAGCTTGGGATGGGACAGAAATGAAAAACTGTTTTTT. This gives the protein CASSLGWDRNEKLFF.

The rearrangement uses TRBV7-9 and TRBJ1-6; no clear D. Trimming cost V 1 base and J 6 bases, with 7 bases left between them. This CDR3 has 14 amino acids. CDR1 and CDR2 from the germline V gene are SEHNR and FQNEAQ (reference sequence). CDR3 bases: TGTGCCAGCAGCTTAGAGCAAAGTAATTCACCCCTCCACTTT. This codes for CASSLEQSNSPLHF.

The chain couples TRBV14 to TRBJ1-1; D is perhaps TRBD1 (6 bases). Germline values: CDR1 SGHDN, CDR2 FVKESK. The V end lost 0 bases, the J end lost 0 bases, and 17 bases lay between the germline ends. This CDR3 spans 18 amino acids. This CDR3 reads CASSQDPGRGLLNTEAFF. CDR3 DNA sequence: TGTGCCAGCAGCCAAGATCCTGGCAGGGGATTACTGAACACTGAAGCTTTCTTT.

Here the CDR3 reads CASSLLKFGQKSSYEQYF. CDR3 DNA: TGTGCCAGCAGCTTACTGAAATTTGGACAGAAGAGCTCCTACGAGCAGTACTTC. V gene TRBV7-9 combines with J gene TRBJ2-7; D might be TRBD1 (6 bases). CDR3 length: 18 amino acids. The ends were cut back, 2 bases at V and 0 bases at J, with 20 bases in the middle. Per the germline V gene, CDR1 is SEHNR and CDR2 is FQNEAQ (reference sequence).

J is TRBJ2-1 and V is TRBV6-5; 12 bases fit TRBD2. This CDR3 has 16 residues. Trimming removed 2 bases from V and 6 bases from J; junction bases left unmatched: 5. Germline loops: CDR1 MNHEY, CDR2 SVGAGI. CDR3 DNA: TGTGCCAGCAGTTACAGGACTAGCGGGGAGGCCAATGAGCAGTTCTTC. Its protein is CASSYRTSGEANEQFF.

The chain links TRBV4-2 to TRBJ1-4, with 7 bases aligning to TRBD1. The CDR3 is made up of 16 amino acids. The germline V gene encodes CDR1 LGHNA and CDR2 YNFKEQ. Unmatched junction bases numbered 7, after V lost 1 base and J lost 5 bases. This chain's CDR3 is CASSQGMGQLNEKLFF. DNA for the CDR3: TGTGCCAGCAGCCAAGGGATGGGACAGCTGAATGAAAAACTGTTTTTT.

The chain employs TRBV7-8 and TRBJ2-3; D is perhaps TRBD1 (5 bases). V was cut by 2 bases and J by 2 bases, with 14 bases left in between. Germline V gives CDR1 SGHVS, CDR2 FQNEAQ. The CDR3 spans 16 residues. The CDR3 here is CASSLMGPMYTDTQYF. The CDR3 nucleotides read TGTGCCAGCAGCTTAATGGGGCCGATGTACACAGATACGCAGTATTTT.

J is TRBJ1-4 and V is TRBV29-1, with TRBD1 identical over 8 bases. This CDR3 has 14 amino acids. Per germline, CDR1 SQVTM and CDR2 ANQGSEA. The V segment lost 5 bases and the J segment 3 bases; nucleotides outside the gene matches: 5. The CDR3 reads CSVTGGGSNEKLFF. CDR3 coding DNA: TGCAGCGTTACAGGGGGTGGGTCTAATGAAAAACTGTTTTTT.

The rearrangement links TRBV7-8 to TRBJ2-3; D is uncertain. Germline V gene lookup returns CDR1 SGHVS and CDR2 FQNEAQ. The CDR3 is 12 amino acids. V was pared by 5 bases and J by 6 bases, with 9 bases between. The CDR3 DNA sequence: TGTGCCAGCAGCCCCGACACGGATACGCAGTATTTT. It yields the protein CASSPDTDTQYF.

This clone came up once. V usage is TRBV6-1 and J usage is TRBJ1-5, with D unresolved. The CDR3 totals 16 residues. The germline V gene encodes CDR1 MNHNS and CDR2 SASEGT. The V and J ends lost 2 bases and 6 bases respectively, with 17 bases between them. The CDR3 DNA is TGTGCCAGCAGTGAAAAAGACGGGAGGGCTGGTCAGCCCCAGCATTTT. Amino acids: CASSEKDGRAGQPQHF.

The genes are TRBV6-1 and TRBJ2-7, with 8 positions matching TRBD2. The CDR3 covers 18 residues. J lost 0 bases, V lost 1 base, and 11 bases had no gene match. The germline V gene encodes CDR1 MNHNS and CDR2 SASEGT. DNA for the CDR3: TGTGCCAGCAGTGAAGGTGGTTGGCGGGGGGCCGACTCCTACGAGCAGTACTTC. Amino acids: CASSEGGWRGADSYEQYF.

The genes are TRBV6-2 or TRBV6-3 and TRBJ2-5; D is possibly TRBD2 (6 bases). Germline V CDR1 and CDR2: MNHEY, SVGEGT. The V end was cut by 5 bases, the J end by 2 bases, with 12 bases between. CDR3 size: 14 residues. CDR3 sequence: CASSPGLSQETQYF. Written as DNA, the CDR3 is TGTGCCAGCAGTCCCGGACTATCGCAAGAGACCCAGTACTTC.

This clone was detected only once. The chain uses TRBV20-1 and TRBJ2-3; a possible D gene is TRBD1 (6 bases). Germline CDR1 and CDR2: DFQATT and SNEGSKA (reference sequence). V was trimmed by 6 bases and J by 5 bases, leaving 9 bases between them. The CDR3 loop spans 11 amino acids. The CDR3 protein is CSAAGVDTQYF. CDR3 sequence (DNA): TGCAGTGCGGCAGGGGTAGATACGCAGTATTTT.

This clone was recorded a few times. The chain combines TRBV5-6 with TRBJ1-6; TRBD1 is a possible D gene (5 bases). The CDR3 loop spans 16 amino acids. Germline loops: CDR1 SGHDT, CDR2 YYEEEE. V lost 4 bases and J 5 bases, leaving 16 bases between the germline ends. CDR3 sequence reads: CASSDRQTINNSPLHF. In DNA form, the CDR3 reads TGTGCCAGCAGCGACCGACAGACCATCAATAATTCACCCCTCCACTTT.

CDR3 in amino acids: CASGWEYTGELFF. The CDR3 DNA reads as TGTGCCAGCGGTTGGGAGTACACCGGGGAGCTGTTTTTT. The chain carries TRBV7-6 and TRBJ2-2; D is possibly TRBD2 (5 bases). CDR1 is SGHVS, CDR2 FNYEAQ, per germline. With 8 bases removed from V and 3 bases from J, the gap between germline ends came to 10 bases. CDR3 size: 13 residues.

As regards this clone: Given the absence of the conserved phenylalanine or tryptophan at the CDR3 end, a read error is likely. CDR3 region: CASSANGLYGYTS. As DNA, the CDR3 is TGTGCCAGCAGCGCAAATGGACTCTATGGCTACACCTCC. The V gene is TRBV3-1 (or the pseudogene TRBV3-2), the J gene TRBJ1-2; unclear D gene. V was pared by 5 bases and J by 4 bases, with 11 bases between. The CDR3 spans 13 residues. Germline assignment: CDR1 LGHDT and CDR2 YNNKEL (reference sequence).

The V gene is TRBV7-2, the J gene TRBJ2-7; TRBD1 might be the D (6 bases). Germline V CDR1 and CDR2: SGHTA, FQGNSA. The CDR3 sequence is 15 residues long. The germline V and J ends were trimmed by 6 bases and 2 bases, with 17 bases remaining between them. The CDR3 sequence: CASRARRQAAYEQYF. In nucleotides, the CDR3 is TGTGCCAGCAGAGCGCGCCGACAGGCCGCCTACGAGCAGTACTTC.

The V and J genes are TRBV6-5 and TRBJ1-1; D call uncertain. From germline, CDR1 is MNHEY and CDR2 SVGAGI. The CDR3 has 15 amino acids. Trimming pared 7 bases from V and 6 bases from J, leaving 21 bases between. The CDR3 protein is CASKREGGAKAEAFF. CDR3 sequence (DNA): TGTGCCAGCAAGAGGGAAGGTGGAGCTAAGGCTGAAGCTTTCTTT.